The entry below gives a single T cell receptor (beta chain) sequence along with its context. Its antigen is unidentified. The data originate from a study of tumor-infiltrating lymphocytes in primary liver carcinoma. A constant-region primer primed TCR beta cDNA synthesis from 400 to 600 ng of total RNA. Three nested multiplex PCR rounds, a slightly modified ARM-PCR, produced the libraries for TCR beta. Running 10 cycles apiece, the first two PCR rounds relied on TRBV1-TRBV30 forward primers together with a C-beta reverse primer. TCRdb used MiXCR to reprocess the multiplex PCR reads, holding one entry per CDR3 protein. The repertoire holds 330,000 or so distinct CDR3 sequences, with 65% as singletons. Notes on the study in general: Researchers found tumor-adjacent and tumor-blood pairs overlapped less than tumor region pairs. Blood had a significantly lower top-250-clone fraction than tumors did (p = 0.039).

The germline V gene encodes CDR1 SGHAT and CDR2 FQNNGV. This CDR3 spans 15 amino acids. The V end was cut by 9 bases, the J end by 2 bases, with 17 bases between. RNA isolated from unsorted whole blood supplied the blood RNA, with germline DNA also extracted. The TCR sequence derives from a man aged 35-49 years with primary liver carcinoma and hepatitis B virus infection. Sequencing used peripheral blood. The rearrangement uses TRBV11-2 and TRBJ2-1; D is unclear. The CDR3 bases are TGTGCCAGTAGCCTGACACGGAGCCCCTACAATGAGCAGTTCTTC. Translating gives CASSLTRSPYNEQFF.